One and the same sample provided the 30 T cell receptor beta chains below, sequenced in a study of T cell clonality in common variable immunodeficiency. Findings and limits, study-wide: Common variable immunodeficiency TCR beta sequences reportedly had fewer deletions and N-nucleotide insertions.

TCRdb's copy holds only in-frame clones and misses some; the assay was immunoSEQ multiplex PCR. Observed are around 15,000 clones, no singletons, with the top ten taking 12% to 15%. The antigens of these receptors remain unknown. The material sequenced was peripheral blood mononuclear cells. The receptors derive from a human donor with common variable immunodeficiency.

This clone has just a few counts. The read ends 3 residues early relative to the CDR3; the germline J gene fills the gap. This rearrangement joins TRBV19 to TRBJ2-2; 7 bases match TRBD1. The V gene's germline CDR1 is LNHDA and CDR2 SQIVND (reference sequence). V trimming: 6 bases; J trimming: 0 bases; junction bases outside the gene matches: 7. The CDR3 sequence is 16 residues long. CDR3 loop: CASRGTGTANTGELFF. The CDR3 DNA, read in part, is TGTGCCAGTAGAGGAACCGGGACAGCGAACACCGGGGAG.

Details on this clone: The CDR3 goes on 3 residues after the read ends, and that part is filled in from the germline J gene. The V call is TRBV19, the J call TRBJ2-3; 10 bases agree with TRBD2. The CDR3 extends over 16 amino acids. Germline CDR1 reads LNHDA; CDR2 reads SQIVND (reference sequence). V dropped 3 bases and J dropped 4; count of bases not matched to a gene: 7. The CDR3 protein is CASSIRSGGAPDTQYF. The DNA read from the CDR3 is TGTGCCAGTAGTATTAGGAGCGGGGGGGCCCCAGATACG.

This clone was recorded at least ten times. The CDR3 end falls 3 residues outside the read, so it is completed with the germline J gene. The chain joins TRBV29-1 to TRBJ2-2; 7 nucleotides agree with TRBD1. CDR1 and CDR2 from the germline V gene are SQVTM and ANQGSEA. The V gene end was trimmed by 7 bases and the J gene end by 1 base; junction bases not matched to a gene: 9. CDR3 size: 15 residues. The covered CDR3 bases are TGCAGCGCCGGCCGGGACAGAGGGAACACCGGGGAG. Its protein product is CSAGRDRGNTGE. The CDR3, in full, reads CSAGRDRGNTGELFF.

This clone came up a few times. The sequence runs out 3 residues before the end of the CDR3; the remainder is reconstructed from the germline J gene. V usage is TRBV19 and J usage is TRBJ2-1; D perhaps matches TRBD1 (7 bases). The CDR3 is 17 amino acids. Germline V gene lookup returns CDR1 LNHDA and CDR2 SQIVND (reference sequence). The germline V and J ends were trimmed by 2 bases and 2 bases, with 16 bases remaining between them. The part of the CDR3 DNA that was read is TGTGCCAGTAGTATACGGCAGGGGGGCATGACCTACAATGAG. This translates into CASSIRQGGMTYNE. The entire CDR3 is CASSIRQGGMTYNEQFF.

This clone has at least ten counts. The read terminates 3 residues ahead of where the CDR3 ends, so the germline J gene completes it. The J gene is TRBJ1-2, the V gene TRBV30; D call uncertain. Germline CDR1 is GTSNPN and CDR2 is SVGIG (reference sequence). Trimming took off 0 bases at V and 5 bases at J, with 16 bases between the two ends. CDR3 length equals 15 residues. The CDR3 reads CAWSVKLADTYGYTF. CDR3 DNA (partial): TGTGCCTGGAGTGTAAAGTTGGCAGACACATATGGC.

This clone was observed many times. The read finishes 3 residues shy of the CDR3 end, and the germline J gene is used to complete it. The rearrangement joins TRBV2 to TRBJ2-2, with TRBD2 as a possible D gene (6 bases). This CDR3 region has 15 residues. Per germline, CDR1 SNHLY and CDR2 FYNNEI. Trimming pared 4 bases from V and 6 bases from J, leaving 15 bases between. The CDR3 region is CASSGDQGGAGELFF. The CDR3 DNA, read in part, is TGTGCCAGCAGTGGGGACCAAGGCGGGGCCGGGGAG.

This clone was seen more than once but under ten times. The observed sequence ends 3 residues before the CDR3 terminus, with the missing tail filled in from the germline J gene. This chain connects TRBV7-8 to TRBJ2-3; 10 bases align to TRBD1. The CDR3 contains 17 residues. Germline CDR1 reads SGHVS; CDR2 reads FQNEAQ. The V segment lost 5 bases and the J segment 6 bases; nucleotides outside the gene matches: 14. The sequenced part of the CDR3 DNA is TGTGCCAGCAGCAGACCGACAGGGGGCGTTAGGGTTGATACG. Encoded protein: CASSRPTGGVRVDT. The whole CDR3 is CASSRPTGGVRVDTQYF.

This clone was counted between two and nine times. The CDR3: CASSPPPGLNEKLFF. The CDR3 DNA, read in part, is TGTGCCAGCTCACCACCGCCGGGTTTAAATGAAAAA. The chain uses TRBV18 and TRBJ1-4; D ambiguous. The read falls 3 residues short of the CDR3 end, and the missing part is taken from the germline J gene. V dropped 0 bases and J dropped 5 bases, with 10 bases sitting between them. Per the germline V gene, CDR1 is KGHSH and CDR2 is LQKENI. The CDR3 spans 15 residues.

In regard to this clone: The read terminates 3 residues ahead of where the CDR3 ends, so the germline J gene completes it. The rearrangement links TRBV7-2 to TRBJ2-7, with D tentatively TRBD1 (5 bases). This CDR3 has 12 residues. CDR1 and CDR2 (germline): SGHTA, FQGNSA. The ends were cut back, 5 bases at V and 4 bases at J, with 9 bases in the middle. CDR3 region: CASSHDSYEQYF. The sequenced part of the CDR3 DNA is TGTGCCAGCAGCCACGACAGTTACGAG.

This clone was counted only a few times. The read ends 3 residues shy of where the CDR3 ends; the end is completed using the germline J gene. The chain uses TRBV5-1 and TRBJ2-7, with D perhaps TRBD2 (5 bases). Trimming took off 3 bases at V and 0 bases at J, with 16 bases between the two ends. The CDR3 is 16 residues long. CDR1 is SGHRS, CDR2 YFSETQ, per germline. CDR3 in amino acids: CASSSTGLASSYEQYF. The sequenced part of the CDR3 DNA is TGCGCCAGCAGCTCGACCGGACTGGCGAGCTCCTACGAG.

This clone was recorded at least ten times. The read terminates 3 residues before the CDR3 end, so the remaining end is supplied by the germline J gene. The V call is TRBV24-1, the J call TRBJ2-5, with D possibly TRBD1 on 5 matching bases. The CDR3 sequence is 14 residues long. The germline V and J ends were trimmed by 6 bases and 1 base, with 11 bases remaining between them. In germline, CDR1 is KGHDR, CDR2 SFDVKD. The part of the CDR3 DNA that was read is TGTGCCACCAGTACGTGGGGCCGCCAAGAGACC. Protein product: CATSTWGRQET. The entire CDR3 is CATSTWGRQETQYF.

Notes on this clone: The CDR3 goes on 3 residues after the read ends, and that part is filled in from the germline J gene. V and J are TRBV20-1 and TRBJ2-5, with 10 bases fitting TRBD2. From germline, CDR1 is DFQATT and CDR2 SNEGSKA (reference sequence). Trimming at V came to 5 bases and at J to 1 base, leaving 4 bases not matched to a gene. CDR3 length: 14 amino acids. The sequenced CDR3 bases are TGCAGTGCTCATATAGCGGGGGGCCAAGAGACC. It translates to CSAHIAGGQET. In full, the CDR3 reads CSAHIAGGQETQYF.

This clone was counted a few times. CDR3 residues: CANGTGPFYEQYF. Partial CDR3 DNA: TGTGCCAACGGGACAGGGCCCTTCTACGAG. The rearrangement joins TRBV6-2 or TRBV6-3 to TRBJ2-7; 9 nucleotides align to TRBD1. The read ends 3 residues early relative to the CDR3; the germline J gene fills the gap. Losses at the gene ends were 10 bases for V and 3 bases for J; bases not matched to a gene: 7. This CDR3 has 13 residues. Per germline, CDR1 MNHEY and CDR2 SVGEGT.

This clone was detected a few times. The read is 3 residues too short to cover the CDR3 end, so that end is filled in from the germline J gene. V usage is TRBV30 and J usage is TRBJ1-2; D perhaps matches TRBD1 (6 bases). The CDR3 spans 13 residues. Trimming cost V 1 base and J 3 bases, with 9 bases left between them. CDR1 GTSNPN and CDR2 SVGIG come from the germline V gene (reference sequence). The CDR3 region is CAWSDRADYGYTF. The sequenced part of the CDR3 DNA is TGTGCCTGGAGTGACAGGGCGGACTATGGC.

This clone was detected ten times or more. Sequencing ends 3 residues short of the CDR3 end; the germline J gene provides the rest. V gene TRBV2 combines with J gene TRBJ1-1; unclear D gene. The CDR3 is 14 amino acids. CDR1 is SNHLY and CDR2 is FYNNEI in the germline V gene. Trimming stripped 2 bases from V and 3 bases from J, with 10 bases between. The CDR3 loop is CASSETSLDTEAFF. The sequenced CDR3 bases are TGTGCCAGCAGTGAAACTTCACTAGACACTGAA.

This clone came up many times. The read finishes 3 residues shy of the CDR3 end, and the germline J gene is used to complete it. The chain recombines TRBV19 with TRBJ2-1, with 7 bases that match TRBD2. Germline lookup yields CDR1 LNHDA and CDR2 SQIVND (reference sequence). V was clipped by 1 base and J by 0 bases; unmatched bases: 0. The CDR3 contains 15 residues. CDR3: CASSIGGGSYNEQFF. The sequenced part of the CDR3 DNA is TGTGCCAGTAGTATAGGGGGGGGCTCCTACAATGAG.

Only a few counts were recorded for this clone. The CDR3 goes on 3 residues after the read ends, and that part is filled in from the germline J gene. V is TRBV7-6 and J is TRBJ1-2; no clear D gene. The CDR3 is 13 amino acids. Germline CDR1 and CDR2: SGHVS and FNYEAQ. Trimming removed 2 bases from V and 4 bases from J, with 8 bases in between. Partial CDR3 DNA: TGTGCCAGCAGCTTATCCAACAGCTATGGC. Its translation is CASSLSNSYG. The CDR3 in its entirety is CASSLSNSYGYTF.

In the case of this clone: The read finishes 3 residues shy of the CDR3 end, and the germline J gene is used to complete it. The chain couples TRBV19 to TRBJ2-7; 7 bases align to TRBD1. There are 14 residues in the CDR3. Germline V gene sequence: CDR1 LNHDA, CDR2 SQIVND (reference sequence). J was trimmed by 6 bases and V by 3 bases; bases with no gene match: 8. This CDR3 is CASSIRQGLFEQYF. Incomplete CDR3 DNA: TGTGCCAGTAGTATCAGACAGGGTCTGTTCGAG. Drawing the rest from reference TRBV19 and TRBJ2-7, the complete variable domain is DGGITQSPKYLFRKEGQNVTLSCEQNLNHDAMYWYRQDPGQGLRLIYYSQIVNDFQKGDIAEGYSVSREKKESFPLTVTSAQKNPTAFYLCASSIRQGLFEQYFGPGTRLTVT.

This clone was counted ten times or more. The sequenced fragment ends 3 residues before the CDR3 boundary, so the rest is inferred from the germline J gene. V and J are TRBV20-1 and TRBJ1-3; 7 bases agree with TRBD1. J was trimmed by 0 bases and V by 3 bases; bases with no gene match: 5. The germline CDR1 and CDR2 sequences are DFQATT and SNEGSKA (reference sequence). This CDR3 region has 15 residues. The sequenced CDR3 bases are TGCAGTGCTAGTCCAGGGGGGAACTCTGGAAACACC. The encoded protein is CSASPGGNSGNT. The CDR3 in full is CSASPGGNSGNTIYF.

In the case of this clone: Coverage ceases 3 residues before the CDR3 finishes, and the germline J gene fills in the end. The J gene is TRBJ2-3, the V gene TRBV19, with D hard to call. V lost 3 bases to trimming and J lost 4 bases, with 8 bases between them. This CDR3 comprises 13 residues. In germline, CDR1 is LNHDA, CDR2 SQIVND (reference sequence). The CDR3 here is CASSISGPDTQYF. The sequenced CDR3 bases are TGTGCCAGTAGTATCTCGGGTCCAGATACG.

In its sample, this clone was seen a few times. The read falls 3 residues short of the CDR3 end, and the missing part is taken from the germline J gene. The V gene is TRBV7-9, the J gene TRBJ1-1, with 7 nucleotides matching TRBD1. CDR1 and CDR2 from the germline V gene are SEHNR and FQNEAQ (reference sequence). The CDR3 is 14 residues long. With 5 bases clipped from V and 3 bases from J, the junction kept 6 bases outside the gene matches. CDR3 region: CASSDRVPDTEAFF. CDR3 DNA, as far as it was read: TGTGCCAGCAGCGACAGGGTTCCAGACACTGAA.

In regard to this clone: The missing CDR3 end, 3 residues past where the read stops, is filled in from the germline J gene. V is TRBV30 and J is TRBJ2-3; 9 bases map to TRBD1. V trimming: 2 bases; J trimming: 4 bases; junction bases outside the gene matches: 4. In germline, CDR1 is GTSNPN, CDR2 SVGIG (reference sequence). CDR3 length equals 14 residues. Partial CDR3 DNA: TGTGCCTGGAGTAGGACAGGGGTCCCAGATACG. Translation: CAWSRTGVPDT. In full, the CDR3 is CAWSRTGVPDTQYF.

Only a few counts were recorded for this clone. At one boundary the junction diverges from the germline segment, which might be a read error. The read halts 3 residues ahead of the CDR3 end, with the missing end drawn from the germline J gene. The chain employs TRBV6-2 or TRBV6-3 and TRBJ2-5, with TRBD1 matching over 7 bases. Per germline, CDR1 MNHEY and CDR2 SVGEGT. This CDR3 spans 16 amino acids. This CDR3 reads CASSYYPGQQKETQYF. The DNA read from the CDR3 is TGTGCCAGCAGCTACTATCCGGGACAGCAAAAAGAGACC.

This clone was observed many times. The CDR3 end is not reached by the read, which stops 3 residues before it; the germline J gene fills it in. The chain employs TRBV19 and TRBJ1-3; D is uncertain. V lost 7 bases to trimming and J lost 8 bases, with 15 bases between them. Per the germline V gene, CDR1 is LNHDA and CDR2 is SQIVND (reference sequence). This CDR3 is 13 amino acids long. CDR3 sequence reads: CASTFPRRDTIYF. The covered CDR3 bases are TGTGCCAGTACCTTTCCCCGGAGGGACACC.

This clone was detected a few times. Read data end 3 residues before the CDR3 end; the end is taken from the germline J gene. This sequence joins TRBV7-2 and TRBJ2-2; unclear D gene. Trimming removed 2 bases at V and 4 bases at J, with 5 bases between. The length of the CDR3 is 13 residues. Germline lookup yields CDR1 SGHTA and CDR2 FQGNSA. This CDR3 reads CASSLKVTGELFF. CDR3 DNA (partial): TGTGCCAGCAGCTTAAAGGTCACCGGGGAG.

CDR3 in amino acids: CASRQLYNEQFF. The covered CDR3 bases are TGTGCCAGCCGTCAGTTATACAATGAG. V and J are TRBV2 and TRBJ2-1; D gene ambiguous. The CDR3 end lies 3 residues beyond the end of the read and is filled in from the germline J gene. Germline V gene sequence: CDR1 SNHLY, CDR2 FYNNEI. This CDR3 is 12 amino acids long. The V and J ends lost 8 bases and 4 bases respectively, with 9 bases between them.

Worth noting for this clone: Sequencing ends 3 residues short of the CDR3 end; the germline J gene provides the rest. V is TRBV7-2 and J is TRBJ1-6; D unresolved. V lost 7 bases and J lost 10, with 17 bases in between. Germline loops: CDR1 SGHTA, CDR2 FQGNSA. CDR3 length: 14 residues. The CDR3 spells CASTTLGSRSPLHF. The DNA read from the CDR3 is TGTGCCAGCACCACCCTCGGGTCCCGGTCACCC. The full variable domain, completed using reference TRBV7-2 and TRBJ1-6, is GAGVSQSPSNKVTEKGKDVELRCDPISGHTALYWYRQSLGQGLEFLIYFQGNSAPDKSGLPSDRFSAERTGGSVSTLTIQRTQQEDSAVYLCASTTLGSRSPLHFGNGTRLTVT.

This clone was seen a few times. The read falls 3 residues short of the CDR3 end, and the missing part is taken from the germline J gene. V and J are TRBV7-2 and TRBJ2-1, with a weak D call TRBD1 (6 bases). The CDR3 is made up of 15 amino acids. Per the germline V gene, CDR1 is SGHTA and CDR2 is FQGNSA. V lost 5 bases and J 6 bases, leaving 17 bases between the germline ends. CDR3 DNA (partial): TGTGCCAGCAGCGGACAGTGGCCCCGCAGCAATGAG. Encoded protein: CASSGQWPRSNE. The entire CDR3 is CASSGQWPRSNEQFF.

This clone has just a few counts. The CDR3 is cut off 3 residues early in the read; its end comes from the germline J gene. V usage is TRBV30 and J usage is TRBJ1-2; 12 bases align to TRBD1. The CDR3 is 14 amino acids. Germline values: CDR1 GTSNPN, CDR2 SVGIG (reference sequence). The ends lost 5 bases at V and 5 bases at J; junction bases unmatched: 6. CDR3 amino acids: CAWGGQGAGYGYTF. The sequenced CDR3 bases are TGTGCCTGGGGGGGACAGGGGGCCGGTTATGGC.

Remarks on this clone: From the germline J gene comes the end of the CDR3, since the read stops 3 residues before it. The rearrangement uses TRBV7-9 and TRBJ2-7, with 7 bases fitting TRBD2. The CDR3 is 14 amino acids. With V trimmed by 0 bases and J by 5 bases, 4 bases remained unmatched. Germline V gene data show CDR1 as SEHNR and CDR2 as FQNEAQ (reference sequence). Partial CDR3 DNA: TGTGCCAGCAGCTTAGCCGGGGGGTTGGACGAG. Translating gives CASSLAGGLDE. The whole CDR3 region reads CASSLAGGLDEQYF.